This TCR beta chain was captured in a study of control samples from healthy donors and cancer patients. Sequencing was performed with immunoSEQ multiplex PCR; in TCRdb, only in-frame clones are kept and a portion is missing. The table includes some 37,000 clones, roughly nine tenths detected once. This CDR3 spans 16 amino acids. Germline CDR1 reads LNHDA; CDR2 reads SQIVND (reference sequence). Losses at the gene ends were 4 bases for V and 0 bases for J; bases not matched to a gene: 6. The chain couples TRBV19 to TRBJ1-5; 7 nucleotides agree with TRBD1. This TCR was sampled from a woman between 45 and 65 years old in good health. Sequencing input: blood. CDR3: CASSTGTAYSNQPQHF. CDR3 DNA: TGTGCCAGTAGTACGGGGACAGCTTATAGCAATCAGCCCCAGCATTTT.